The clone carrying this T cell receptor (beta chain) came up many times. The antigen is not known. The entry originates in a study of T cell repertoires in cytomegalovirus infection. The germline CDR1 and CDR2 sequences are SGHTA and FQGNSA. Trimming removed 1 base from V and 6 bases from J, with 12 bases in between. This CDR3 spans 15 amino acids. TCRdb re-analysed the reads in MiXCR, keeping a single row per CDR3 protein. The sample consists of about 770,000 distinct CDR3 sequences, about 28% of them appearing once. The source material was cultured CD8+ T cells from PBMCs, sampled from culture after CMV antigen stimulation. The receptor's source is a human donor in good health (CMV status not recorded). Some clones in this sample may be carry-over from other donors' samples. The J gene is TRBJ2-2, the V gene TRBV7-2; possible D gene TRBD1, 6 bases. CDR3 nucleotide sequence: TGTGCCAGCAGCTTAGGGTCTCAGGGGCCCGGGGAGCTGTTTTTT. Amino acid sequence: CASSLGSQGPGELFF.